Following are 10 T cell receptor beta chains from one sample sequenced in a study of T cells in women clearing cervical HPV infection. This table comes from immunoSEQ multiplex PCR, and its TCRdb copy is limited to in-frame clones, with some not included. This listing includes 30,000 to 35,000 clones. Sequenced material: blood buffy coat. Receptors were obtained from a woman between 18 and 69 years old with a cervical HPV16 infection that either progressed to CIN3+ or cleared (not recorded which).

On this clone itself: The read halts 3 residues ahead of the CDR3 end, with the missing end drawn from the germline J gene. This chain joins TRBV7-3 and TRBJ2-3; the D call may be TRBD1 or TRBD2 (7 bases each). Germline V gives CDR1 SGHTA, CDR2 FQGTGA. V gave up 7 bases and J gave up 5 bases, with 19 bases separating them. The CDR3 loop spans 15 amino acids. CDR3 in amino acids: CASNPGGGARDTQYF. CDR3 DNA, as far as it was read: TGTGCCAGCAACCCAGGGGGAGGGGCAAGAGATACG.

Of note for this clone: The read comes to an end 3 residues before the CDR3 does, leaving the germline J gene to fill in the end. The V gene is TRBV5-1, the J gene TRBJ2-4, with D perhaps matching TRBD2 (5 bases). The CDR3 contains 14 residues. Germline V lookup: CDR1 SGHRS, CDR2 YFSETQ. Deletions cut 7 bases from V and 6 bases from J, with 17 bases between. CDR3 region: CASRLGNGVNIQYF. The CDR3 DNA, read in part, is TGCGCCAGCCGGCTGGGTAACGGGGTAAACATT. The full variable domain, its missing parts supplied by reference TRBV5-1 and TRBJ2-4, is KAGVTQTPRYLIKTRGQQVTLSCSPISGHRSVSWYQQTPGQGLQFLFEYFSETQRNKGNFPGRFSGRQFSNSRSEMNVSTLELGDSALYLCASRLGNGVNIQYFGAGTRLSVL.

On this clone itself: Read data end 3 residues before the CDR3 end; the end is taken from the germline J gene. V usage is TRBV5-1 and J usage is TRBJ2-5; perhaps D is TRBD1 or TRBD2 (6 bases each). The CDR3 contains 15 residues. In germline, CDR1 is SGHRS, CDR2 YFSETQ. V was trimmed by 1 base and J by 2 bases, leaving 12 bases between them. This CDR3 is CASSLSRGRQETQYF. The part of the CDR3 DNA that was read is TGCGCCAGCAGCTTGAGTAGGGGGAGGCAAGAGACC. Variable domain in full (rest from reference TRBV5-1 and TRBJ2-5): KAGVTQTPRYLIKTRGQQVTLSCSPISGHRSVSWYQQTPGQGLQFLFEYFSETQRNKGNFPGRFSGRQFSNSRSEMNVSTLELGDSALYLCASSLSRGRQETQYFGPGTRLLVL.

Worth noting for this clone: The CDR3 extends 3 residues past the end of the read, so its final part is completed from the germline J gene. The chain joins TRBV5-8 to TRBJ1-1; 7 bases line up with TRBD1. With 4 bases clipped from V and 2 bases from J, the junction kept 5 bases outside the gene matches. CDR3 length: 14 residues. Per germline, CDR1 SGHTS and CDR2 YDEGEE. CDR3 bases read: TGTGCCAGCAGCATCCGACAGGGAAACACTGAA. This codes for CASSIRQGNTE. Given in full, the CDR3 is CASSIRQGNTEAFF.

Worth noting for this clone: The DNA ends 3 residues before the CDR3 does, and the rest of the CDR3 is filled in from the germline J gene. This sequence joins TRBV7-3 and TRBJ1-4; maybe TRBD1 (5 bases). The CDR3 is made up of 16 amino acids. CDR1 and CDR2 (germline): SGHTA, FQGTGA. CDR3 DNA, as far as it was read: TGTGCCAGCCATAACGGGGGGAGCTCTGGGGCCAACGTA. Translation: CASHNGGSSGANV. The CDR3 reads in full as CASHNGGSSGANVLFF.

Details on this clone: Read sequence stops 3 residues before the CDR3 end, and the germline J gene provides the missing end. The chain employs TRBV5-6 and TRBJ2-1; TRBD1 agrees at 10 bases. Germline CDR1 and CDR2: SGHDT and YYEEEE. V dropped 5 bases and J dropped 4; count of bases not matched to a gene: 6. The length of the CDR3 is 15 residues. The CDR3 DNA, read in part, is TGTGCCAGCAGTGACAGGGGGCGCCAATACAATGAG. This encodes CASSDRGRQYNE. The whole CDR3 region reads CASSDRGRQYNEQFF.

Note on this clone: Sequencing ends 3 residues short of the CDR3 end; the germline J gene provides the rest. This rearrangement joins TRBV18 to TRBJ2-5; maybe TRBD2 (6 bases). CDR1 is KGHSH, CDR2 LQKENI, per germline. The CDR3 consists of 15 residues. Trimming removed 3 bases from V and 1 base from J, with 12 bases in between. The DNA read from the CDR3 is TGTGCCAGCTCACCTCGCGGGGCCACCCAAGAGACC. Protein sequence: CASSPRGATQET. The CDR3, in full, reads CASSPRGATQETQYF.

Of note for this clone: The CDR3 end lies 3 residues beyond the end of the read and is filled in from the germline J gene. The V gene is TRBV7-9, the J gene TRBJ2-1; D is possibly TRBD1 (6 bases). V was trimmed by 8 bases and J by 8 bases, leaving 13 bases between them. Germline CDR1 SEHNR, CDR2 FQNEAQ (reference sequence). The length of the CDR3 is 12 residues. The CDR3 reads CASGLNRDEQFF. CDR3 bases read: TGTGCCAGCGGCCTAAACAGGGATGAG.

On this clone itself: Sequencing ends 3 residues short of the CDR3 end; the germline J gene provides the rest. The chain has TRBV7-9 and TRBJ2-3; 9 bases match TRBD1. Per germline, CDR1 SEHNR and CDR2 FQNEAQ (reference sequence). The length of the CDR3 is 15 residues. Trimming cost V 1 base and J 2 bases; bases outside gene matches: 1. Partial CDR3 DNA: TGTGCCAGCAGCTTAGGACAGGGGGTCACAGATACG. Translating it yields CASSLGQGVTDT. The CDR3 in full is CASSLGQGVTDTQYF.

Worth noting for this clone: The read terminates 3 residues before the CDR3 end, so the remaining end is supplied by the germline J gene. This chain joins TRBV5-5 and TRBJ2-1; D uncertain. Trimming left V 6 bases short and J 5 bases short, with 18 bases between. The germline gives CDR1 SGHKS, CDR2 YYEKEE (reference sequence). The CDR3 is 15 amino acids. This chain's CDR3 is CASTSQLALNNEQFF. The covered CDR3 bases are TGTGCCAGCACCTCCCAGTTGGCATTGAACAATGAG.